This TCR beta chain was observed in a study of blood T cell repertoires in COVID-19. Study in general: PBMCs, B-cell-depleted T cells, or T cells were the source of the cDNA or gDNA that made up the material.

The assay was immunoSEQ multiplex PCR, and TCRdb's table has in-frame clones only and misses some. The table includes tens of thousands of clones, about nine tenths detected once. The receptor was derived from a woman in her sixties or seventies with active COVID-19. Sequenced material: peripheral blood.

CDR3 region: CASSSAGTGYYEQYF. DNA of the CDR3: TGCGCCAGCAGCTCGGCCGGGACAGGGTACTACGAGCAGTACTTC. This chain joins TRBV5-1 and TRBJ2-7; 9 bases align to TRBD1. From germline, CDR1 is SGHRS and CDR2 YFSETQ. This CDR3 contains 15 residues. Trimming took 3 bases from V and 3 from J; bases not matched to a gene: 7.